The 27 T cell receptor beta chains listed next were all sequenced from one sample in a study of shared clonotypes between healthy human individuals. Data came from immunoSEQ multiplex PCR; TCRdb stores just in-frame clones and leaves some out. This sample has some 470,000 clones, with about 79% found just once. The sequenced material came from PBMCs. These receptors came from a woman aged 40 to 50 in good health. Some clones in this sample may be carry-over from other donors' samples.

The chain couples TRBV15 to TRBJ1-4; TRBD1 might be the D (6 bases). CDR1 is LNHNV and CDR2 is YYDKDF in the germline V gene (reference sequence). CDR3 length: 16 amino acids. V was cut by 0 bases and J by 7 bases, with 15 bases left in between. Here the CDR3 reads CATSRDPNREFEKLFF. The CDR3 nucleotides are TGTGCCACCAGCAGAGATCCCAACAGGGAGTTTGAAAAACTGTTTTTT. The entire variable domain, with the rest obtained from reference TRBV15 and TRBJ1-4, is as follows: DAMVIQNPRYQVTQFGKPVTLSCSQTLNHNVMYWYQQKSSQAPKLLFHYYDKDFNNEADTPDNFQSRRPNTSFCFLDIRSPGLGDTAMYLCATSRDPNREFEKLFFGSGTQLSVL.

The rearrangement uses TRBV5-6 and TRBJ2-1; D may match TRBD1 or TRBD2 (5 bases each). V was cut by 3 bases and J by 7 bases, with 11 bases left in between. CDR3 size: 13 residues. Looked up from germline, CDR1 is SGHDT and CDR2 is YYEEEE. Here the CDR3 reads CASSWGTWNEQFF. The CDR3 region has the DNA TGTGCCAGCAGCTGGGGGACGTGGAATGAGCAGTTCTTC. Drawing the rest from reference TRBV5-6 and TRBJ2-1, the complete variable domain is DAGVTQSPTHLIKTRGQQVTLRCSPKSGHDTVSWYQQALGQGPQFIFQYYEEEERQRGNFPDRFSGHQFPNYSSELNVNALLLGDSALYLCASSWGTWNEQFFGPGTRLTVL.

In this sample, this clone turned up once. J is TRBJ1-1 and V is TRBV28; possible D gene TRBD1, 5 bases. Deletions cut 6 bases from V and 4 bases from J, with 18 bases between. CDR3 length: 15 residues. Germline CDR1 is MDHEN and CDR2 is SYDVKM. The DNA for the CDR3 is TGTGCCAGCAGCCCGCAGGGTAAGGGCGGCACTGAAGCTTTCTTT. It encodes CASSPQGKGGTEAFF. Together with reference TRBV28 and TRBJ1-1, the CDR3 gives the full variable domain: DVKVTQSSRYLVKRTGEKVFLECVQDMDHENMFWYRQDPGLGLRLIYFSYDVKMKEKGDIPEGYSVSREKKERFSLILESASTNQTSMYLCASSPQGKGGTEAFFGQGTRLTVV.

This clone came up a few times. The chain has TRBV20-1 and TRBJ2-7; D call uncertain. There are 11 residues in the CDR3. In germline, CDR1 is DFQATT, CDR2 SNEGSKA (reference sequence). The V and J ends lost 5 bases and 3 bases respectively, with 8 bases between them. The CDR3 region is CSARKGYEQYF. The CDR3 DNA is TGCAGTGCTCGGAAGGGCTACGAGCAGTACTTC.

The chain has TRBV5-5 and TRBJ2-3; maybe TRBD1 (5 bases). From germline, CDR1 is SGHKS and CDR2 YYEKEE (reference sequence). V was pared by 3 bases and J by 0 bases, with 11 bases between. This CDR3 region has 15 residues. The CDR3 nucleotides are TGTGCCAGCAGCTGGGGCCTCCCTAGCACAGATACGCAGTATTTT. Translating gives CASSWGLPSTDTQYF.

The chain recombines TRBV11-2 with TRBJ2-5, with 7 bases identical to TRBD2. The germline gives CDR1 SGHAT, CDR2 FQNNGV. The CDR3 runs 14 residues. Germline trimming cut 2 bases from V and 5 bases from J; bases unmatched to any gene: 5. Written as DNA, the CDR3 is TGTGCCAGCAGCTTATCAGCGGGGAGGGAGACCCAGTACTTC. Its translation: CASSLSAGRETQYF.

V usage is TRBV7-3 and J usage is TRBJ2-2; perhaps TRBD1 as D (6 bases). Trimming removed 5 bases at V and 4 bases at J, with 11 bases between. The CDR3 loop spans 14 amino acids. Germline loops: CDR1 SGHTA, CDR2 FQGTGA. This CDR3 reads CASSPDRPTGELFF. CDR3 bases: TGTGCCAGCAGCCCGGACAGACCCACCGGGGAGCTGTTTTTT.

A single count supports this clone. The V call is TRBV28, the J call TRBJ2-3; a possible D gene is TRBD1 (6 bases). Trimming stripped 4 bases from V and 2 bases from J, with 13 bases between. This CDR3 spans 15 amino acids. Germline V CDR1 and CDR2: MDHEN, SYDVKM. The CDR3 sequence is CASSSNRVLTDTQYF. The DNA of the CDR3 is TGTGCCAGCAGTTCGAACAGGGTACTCACAGATACGCAGTATTTT. The full variable domain, its missing parts supplied by reference TRBV28 and TRBJ2-3, is DVKVTQSSRYLVKRTGEKVFLECVQDMDHENMFWYRQDPGLGLRLIYFSYDVKMKEKGDIPEGYSVSREKKERFSLILESASTNQTSMYLCASSSNRVLTDTQYFGPGTRLTVL.

In nucleotides, the CDR3 is TGTGCCTGGAGTGTACAGGGGAGCACTGAAGCTTTCTTT. It codes for CAWSVQGSTEAFF. The chain employs TRBV30 and TRBJ1-1; 7 bases are shared with TRBD1. The CDR3 consists of 13 residues. Losses at the gene ends were 0 bases for V and 4 bases for J; bases not matched to a gene: 2. Germline V gene data show CDR1 as GTSNPN and CDR2 as SVGIG (reference sequence).

The rearrangement links TRBV7-2 to TRBJ2-7, with 7 bases that match TRBD1. This CDR3 has 14 amino acids. Looked up from germline, CDR1 is SGHTA and CDR2 is FQGNSA. V lost 5 bases, J lost 4 bases, and 8 bases stayed unmatched. The CDR3 DNA reads TGTGCCAGCAGCCTTAGACAGGGTTGGTACGAGCAGTACTTC. It yields the protein CASSLRQGWYEQYF. The full variable domain, in which reference TRBV7-2 and TRBJ2-7 provide the parts outside the CDR3, is GAGVSQSPSNKVTEKGKDVELRCDPISGHTALYWYRQSLGQGLEFLIYFQGNSAPDKSGLPSDRFSAERTGGSVSTLTIQRTQQEDSAVYLCASSLRQGWYEQYFGPGTRLTVT.

A remark on this clone: This likely reflects a read error, since a far larger clone is one base away. Distinct nucleotide sequences in the sample also encode this CDR3. The chain links TRBV9 to TRBJ2-7; D unclear. There are 14 residues in the CDR3. V was cut by 4 bases and J by 0 bases, with 11 bases left in between. Germline values: CDR1 SGDLS, CDR2 YYNGEE. CDR3 sequence (DNA): TGTGCCAGCAGCCGGTCGGGCCGCTCCTACGAGCAGTACTTC. As protein: CASSRSGRSYEQYF.

This clone showed up just a few times. J is TRBJ2-2 and V is TRBV2; possibly TRBD1 for D (5 bases). V was shortened by 4 bases and J by 4 bases, with 7 bases between the two germline ends. This CDR3 has 13 residues. Germline values: CDR1 SNHLY, CDR2 FYNNEI. The CDR3 DNA follows: TGTGCCAGCAGTGGACAGACCACCGGGGAGCTGTTTTTT. As protein: CASSGQTTGELFF.

This chain uses TRBV5-1 with TRBJ2-7; D not certain. CDR3 size: 14 residues. The ends were cut back, 2 bases at V and 5 bases at J, with 14 bases in the middle. Germline values: CDR1 SGHRS, CDR2 YFSETQ. In nucleotides, the CDR3 is TGCGCCAGCAGCTTTAACAGCCCCGCCGACGAGCAGTACTTC. This gives the protein CASSFNSPADEQYF.

V gene TRBV7-2 combines with J gene TRBJ2-7, with 8 bases that match TRBD2. The V segment lost 2 bases and the J segment 2 bases; nucleotides outside the gene matches: 11. CDR3 length: 17 amino acids. The germline gives CDR1 SGHTA, CDR2 FQGNSA. CDR3 loop: CASSLFIAGHGTYEQYF. DNA for the CDR3: TGTGCCAGCAGCTTATTTATAGCGGGACATGGAACCTACGAGCAGTACTTC.

This sequence joins TRBV11-2 and TRBJ2-2; D uncertain. Trimming pared 0 bases from V and 2 bases from J, leaving 10 bases between. Germline lookup yields CDR1 SGHAT and CDR2 FQNNGV. This CDR3 comprises 16 residues. The CDR3 DNA reads TGTGCCAGCAGCTTAGATCTGGGCTATAACACCGGGGAGCTGTTTTTT. This encodes CASSLDLGYNTGELFF.

V and J are TRBV28 and TRBJ2-7; D may be TRBD2 (7 bases). This CDR3 region has 16 residues. With 6 bases removed from V and 7 bases from J, the gap between germline ends came to 25 bases. Germline CDR1 MDHEN, CDR2 SYDVKM. The CDR3 nucleotides are TGTGCCAGCAGCCTTATAAAAGGGGGGGTTATGGGTGAGCAGTACTTC. Its translation is CASSLIKGGVMGEQYF. Full variable domain (outside the CDR3, taken from reference TRBV28 and TRBJ2-7): DVKVTQSSRYLVKRTGEKVFLECVQDMDHENMFWYRQDPGLGLRLIYFSYDVKMKEKGDIPEGYSVSREKKERFSLILESASTNQTSMYLCASSLIKGGVMGEQYFGPGTRLTVT.

This clone was detected only a few times. The gene calls are TRBV18 and TRBJ2-7; weak D call: TRBD1 (5 bases). Deletions cut 4 bases from V and 4 bases from J, with 11 bases between. The CDR3 runs to 13 residues. In germline, CDR1 is KGHSH, CDR2 LQKENI. CDR3 sequence reads: CASSRGREYEQYF. The DNA for the CDR3 is TGTGCCAGCTCACGGGGCAGGGAATACGAGCAGTACTTC.

Points on this clone: A much larger clone differs by one base, so this may be a read error. V and J are TRBV30 and TRBJ2-7; D is perhaps TRBD1 or TRBD2 (6 bases each). CDR1 is GTSNPN and CDR2 is SVGIG in the germline V gene (reference sequence). The CDR3 is 12 amino acids. The CDR3 sequence: CTWSRRGDEQYF. CDR3 bases: TGTACCTGGAGTAGGAGGGGGGACGAGCAGTACTTC.

The chain combines TRBV28 with TRBJ1-4, with D maybe TRBD1 (6 bases). Germline-derived CDR1 and CDR2 are MDHEN and SYDVKM. This CDR3 comprises 13 residues. V was cut by 6 bases and J by 4 bases, with 9 bases left in between. DNA of the CDR3: TGTGCCAGCAGGGACAGCCTTAATGAAAAACTGTTTTTT. This translates into CASRDSLNEKLFF.

The V gene is TRBV7-9, the J gene TRBJ2-1; D uncertain. The V gene lost 5 bases and the J gene lost 7 bases, with 18 bases spanning the gap. From germline, CDR1 is SEHNR and CDR2 FQNEAQ (reference sequence). The CDR3 is made up of 15 amino acids. The CDR3 DNA sequence: TGTGCCAGCAGCCCTCGGCCAATTCGGGTTAATGAGCAGTTCTTC. It yields the protein CASSPRPIRVNEQFF.

In the case of this clone: A single base separates this from a much larger clone, so it may be a read error. The chain recombines TRBV25-1 with TRBJ2-3; 9 bases fit TRBD1. The length of the CDR3 is 17 residues. CDR1 and CDR2 from the germline V gene are MGHDK and SYGVNS. This CDR3 is CANSEMGTGTRTDTQYF. The CDR3, as DNA: TGTGCCAACAGTGAAATGGGGACAGGGACTCGCACAGATACGCAGTATTTT.

In DNA form, the CDR3 reads TGTGCCAGCAGCTTAGCAGGGACTAGCGAAAACACCGGGGAGCTGTTTTTT. Amino acids: CASSLAGTSENTGELFF. The rearrangement uses TRBV7-6 and TRBJ2-2; TRBD2 matches at 10 bases. Germline-derived CDR1 and CDR2 are SGHVS and FNYEAQ. With 0 bases clipped from V and 2 bases from J, the junction kept 3 bases outside the gene matches. CDR3 length equals 17 residues.

This clone showed up just a few times. The J gene is TRBJ2-5, the V gene TRBV6-6, with TRBD1 as a possible D gene (5 bases). With 0 bases removed from V and 5 bases from J, the gap between germline ends came to 10 bases. The CDR3 contains 14 residues. Germline V gene data show CDR1 as MNHNY and CDR2 as SVGAGI (reference sequence). CDR3 in amino acids: CASSYSATEETQYF. CDR3 coding DNA: TGTGCCAGCAGTTACTCTGCGACAGAGGAGACCCAGTACTTC.

The rearrangement uses TRBV10-3 and TRBJ1-2, with a possible D match to TRBD1 (5 bases). Trimming took 4 bases from V and 5 from J, leaving 17 bases between them. CDR3 size: 15 residues. The germline CDR1 and CDR2 sequences are ENHRY and SYGVKD. CDR3 bases: TGTGCCATCAGTGTGGGTGACAGATCCACGTATGGCTACACCTTC. It translates to CAISVGDRSTYGYTF.

V and J are TRBV6-5 and TRBJ1-2; D gene unclear. The CDR3 covers 15 residues. V lost 6 bases to trimming and J lost 7 bases, with 21 bases between them. Germline CDR1 reads MNHEY; CDR2 reads SVGAGI. This CDR3 reads CASRPVGWAGSGYTF. CDR3 sequence (DNA): TGTGCCAGCAGGCCGGTGGGGTGGGCTGGCTCTGGCTACACCTTC.

The chain employs TRBV18 and TRBJ2-7; TRBD2 might be the D (6 bases). The CDR3 has 14 amino acids. V lost 6 bases and J lost 4, with 16 bases in between. Germline loops: CDR1 KGHSH, CDR2 LQKENI. The CDR3 DNA follows: TGTGCCAGCTCGGGACTTGCGGAGAATTACGAGCAGTACTTC. Its protein product is CASSGLAENYEQYF.

As for this clone: The sample contains more than one DNA sequence encoding this CDR3. V usage is TRBV18 and J usage is TRBJ2-2, with D possibly TRBD1 on 5 matching bases. The V gene lost 6 bases and the J gene lost 2 bases, with 16 bases spanning the gap. The CDR3 is made up of 16 amino acids. Per the germline V gene, CDR1 is KGHSH and CDR2 is LQKENI. The CDR3 bases are TGTGCCAGCTCGCCGACAGCCTACCCTAACACCGGGGAGCTGTTTTTT. As protein: CASSPTAYPNTGELFF.